This T cell receptor beta chain was identified during a study of breast tumors, draining lymph nodes, adjacent tissues (dated by TCRdb to 2015 to 2016). Turning to the overall study: The study compared TCR beta repertoires across tumor, adjacent nontumor tissue and axillary lymph nodes from breast cancer patients. In human breast cancer, the study set out to assess how tumor, surrounding tissue and draining lymph node repertoires relate to one another and whether T cells might be exchanged between them. Broader findings and caveats from the paper: Tumors showed preferential V and J gene usage, and their T-cell repertoire diversity fell below that of lymph nodes yet above that of nontumor tissue. The data were considered consistent with the idea that most tumor T cells come from the lymph node and then expand in tumor tissue. Tumor and nontumor tissue repertoires were significantly more similar in luminal-like than in basal-like breast cancer. The study presented the conclusion that tumor T cells originate in lymph nodes as consistent with a hypothesis, not as something directly demonstrated.

The germline V gene specifies ENHRY as CDR1 and SYGVKD as CDR2. The V end gives up 10 bases and the J end 5 bases, leaving 9 bases in the junction not matched to a gene. Its CDR3 holds 14 amino acids, cysteine through phenylalanine. Only the CDR3 portion is preserved as DNA: 42 bases, with reading frame beginning at the first base. The instrument was an Illumina HiSeq 2000. Multiplex PCR amplification was used to generate the TCR beta chain libraries. The amplified TCR beta chain products were analyzed by high-throughput sequencing. The public reads were reprocessed in TCRdb via fastp at Q25 and MiXCR, keeping in-frame beta chains. Every CDR3 protein is listed once, alongside the most common genes and DNA of its rows. A total of around 120,000 distinct CDR3 sequences appear in this sample, 20% of them only once. Roughly 3.6% of the sample lies in the top ten. Lymph node samples came from the axillary draining lymph nodes of breast cancer patients.

This clonotype was found many times. Its binding antigen is unknown. Base-call qualities are not available, and no considerably larger clone is one nucleotide away. This receptor chain uses TRBV10-3 and TRBJ2-5, and 11 junctional nucleotides match TRBD1. Sequencing was done on a sample of axillary lymph node tissue. The source of this sequence is a female donor with breast cancer. Some clones in this sample may be carry-over from other donors' samples. In nucleotide form, the sequence is TGTGCCACGGGACAGGGGGTTTTAGGGGAGACCCAGTACTTC. This yields the protein CATGQGVLGETQYF.